One and the same sample provided the 30 T cell receptor beta chains below, sequenced in a study of T cell responses to AZD1222 COVID-19 vaccine. Method: immunoSEQ multiplex PCR; TCRdb's copy keeps in-frame clones and lacks some. This table holds roughly 110,000 clones, 90% found once. The sequences come from peripheral blood, collected on day 0 of AZD1222 vaccination. These receptor sequences come from an adult in good health.

A single count supports this clone. This rearrangement joins TRBV4-1 to TRBJ2-7; 13 nucleotides line up with TRBD2. The V and J ends lost 5 bases and 7 bases, in that order; junction bases with no gene match: 14. The CDR3 extends over 17 amino acids. Germline values: CDR1 MGHRA, CDR2 YSYEKL. CDR3 loop: CASSKGLAGPPVREQYF. The CDR3 region has the DNA TGCGCCAGCAGCAAGGGACTAGCGGGACCGCCCGTTAGAGAGCAGTACTTC.

The chain has TRBV28 and TRBJ2-7; weak D call: TRBD2 (6 bases). The CDR3 sequence is 13 residues long. V shed 5 bases and J shed 7 bases, with 15 bases lying between them. Per the germline V gene, CDR1 is MDHEN and CDR2 is SYDVKM. The CDR3 DNA is TGTGCCAGCAGTACGAGCGGGCCTGGTGAGCAGTACTTC. Its translation is CASSTSGPGEQYF.

V is TRBV4-1 and J is TRBJ1-5; D uncertain. Per germline, CDR1 MGHRA and CDR2 YSYEKL. V dropped 1 base and J dropped 5 bases, with 15 bases sitting between them. The CDR3 runs 16 residues. Here the CDR3 reads CASSQGTVAGDQPQHF. The CDR3 coding sequence is TGCGCCAGCAGCCAAGGGACGGTCGCCGGGGATCAGCCCCAGCATTTT.

V usage is TRBV21-1 and J usage is TRBJ1-4. TRBV21-1 is recorded as a pseudogene. The CDR3 is 16 residues long. CDR3 sequence: CASSSPRGGPNEKLFF. In DNA, the CDR3 is TGTGCCAGCAGCAGCCCGAGGGGGGGGCCGAATGAAAAACTGTTTTTT.

As for this clone: Sequence at one end of the junction differs from germline and may be a read error. The chain uses TRBV5-1 and TRBJ2-7; weak D call: TRBD1 (5 bases). Germline CDR1 and CDR2: SGHRS and YFSETQ. The CDR3 spans 14 residues. CDR3 loop: CASSLGQGSNEQYF. The CDR3 DNA sequence: TGCGCCAGCTCGCTGGGGCAGGGCTCCAACGAGCAGTACTTC.

This chain connects TRBV7-3 to TRBJ2-1; D is possibly TRBD2 (6 bases). The CDR3 is 15 amino acids. The germline V gene encodes CDR1 SGHTA and CDR2 FQGTGA. V dropped 3 bases and J dropped 3 bases, with 12 bases sitting between them. The CDR3 DNA follows: TGTGCCAGCAGCTTTTCGGGAGCTTTCTACAATGAGCAGTTCTTC. This translates into CASSFSGAFYNEQFF.

This clone was counted a single time. J is TRBJ2-7 and V is TRBV4-3, with D possibly matching TRBD1 (6 bases). Per the germline V gene, CDR1 is LGHNA and CDR2 is YSLEER. This CDR3 contains 15 residues. The germline V and J ends were trimmed by 0 bases and 4 bases, with 13 bases remaining between them. The CDR3 DNA is TGCGCCAGCAGCCAAGATCTAGGGGGTCCGTACGAGCAGTACTTC. Residues: CASSQDLGGPYEQYF.

This chain links TRBV24-1 with TRBJ2-2; 10 nucleotides align to TRBD1. This CDR3 contains 16 residues. Per germline, CDR1 KGHDR and CDR2 SFDVKD. V trimming: 3 bases; J trimming: 3 bases; junction bases outside the gene matches: 3. The DNA of the CDR3 is TGTGCCACCAGTGATCCCGGACAGGGGGACACCGGGGAGCTGTTTTTT. Its translation: CATSDPGQGDTGELFF.

The CDR3 region is CASSLSRNTGELFF. The CDR3 DNA reads as TGTGCCAGCAGCTTAAGTCGGAACACCGGGGAGCTGTTTTTT. The V call is TRBV7-3, the J call TRBJ2-2; D gene ambiguous. The CDR3 contains 14 residues. Germline lookup yields CDR1 SGHTA and CDR2 FQGTGA. The ends were cut back, 1 base at V and 1 base at J, with 4 bases in the middle.

The V and J genes are TRBV24-1 and TRBJ2-2; D is perhaps TRBD1 (6 bases). This CDR3 spans 12 amino acids. Germline assignment: CDR1 KGHDR and CDR2 SFDVKD. V lost 11 bases and J lost 6, with 12 bases in between. Here the CDR3 DNA reads TGTGCCAGTCAGGGGTTGGCCGGGGAGCTGTTTTTT. Its translation: CASQGLAGELFF.

J is TRBJ2-1 and V is TRBV6-1, with D maybe TRBD1 (6 bases). Trimming stripped 2 bases from V and 3 bases from J, with 11 bases between. This CDR3 is built from 15 residues. Germline V gene lookup returns CDR1 MNHNS and CDR2 SASEGT. The CDR3 region has the DNA TGTGCCAGCAGTGAAAGGGCAGGGGACTACAATGAGCAGTTCTTC. It is translated as CASSERAGDYNEQFF.

The chain recombines TRBV3-1 (or the pseudogene TRBV3-2) with TRBJ1-1, with 8 bases matching TRBD1. The CDR3 consists of 13 residues. The J segment lost 8 bases and the V segment lost 4 bases, leaving 6 bases of the junction unmatched. Per germline, CDR1 LGHDT and CDR2 YNNKEL (reference sequence). CDR3 amino acids: CASSPRTGQEAFF. The DNA for the CDR3 is TGTGCCAGCAGCCCTCGGACAGGGCAAGAAGCTTTCTTT.

The J gene is TRBJ2-5, the V gene TRBV5-1; D could derive from TRBD1 or TRBD2 (6 bases each). Germline CDR1 and CDR2: SGHRS and YFSETQ. This CDR3 comprises 16 residues. Trimming took 0 bases from V and 5 from J, leaving 17 bases between them. The CDR3: CASSLDPGGLGETQYF. The CDR3 DNA reads TGCGCCAGCAGCTTGGATCCTGGGGGGCTTGGGGAGACCCAGTACTTC.

The chain recombines TRBV7-2 with TRBJ2-1; TRBD2 matches 14 bases. After removal of 0 bases from V and 6 bases from J, the junction contained 1 base not matched to a gene. Germline V gene sequence: CDR1 SGHTA, CDR2 FQGNSA. The CDR3 has 16 amino acids. CDR3 region: CASSLAGTSGSNEQFF. The CDR3 DNA reads TGTGCCAGCAGCTTAGCTGGGACTAGCGGGAGCAATGAGCAGTTCTTC.

The gene calls are TRBV7-9 and TRBJ2-1; the match to TRBD2 covers 7 bases. The CDR3 length is 15 residues. The V gene's germline CDR1 is SEHNR and CDR2 FQNEAQ (reference sequence). V was clipped by 5 bases and J by 2 bases; unmatched bases: 6. The CDR3: CASSQGLGAYNEQFF. The CDR3 DNA sequence: TGTGCCAGCAGCCAAGGACTAGGGGCCTACAATGAGCAGTTCTTC.

The chain uses TRBV15 and TRBJ1-3; TRBD1 is a possible D gene (6 bases). Trimming stripped 0 bases from V and 4 bases from J, with 13 bases between. The CDR3 runs to 16 residues. CDR1 and CDR2 from the germline V gene are LNHNV and YYDKDF (reference sequence). In nucleotides, the CDR3 is TGTGCCACCAGCAGAGATTACGAAGACAGGGGAAACACCATATATTTT. This gives the protein CATSRDYEDRGNTIYF.

V and J are TRBV5-8 and TRBJ2-5, with 9 nucleotides matching TRBD1. The CDR3 is made up of 16 amino acids. Germline assignment: CDR1 SGHTS and CDR2 YDEGEE. After removal of 1 base from V and 2 bases from J, the junction contained 6 bases not matched to a gene. CDR3 sequence reads: CASSLTPGQGQETQYF. CDR3 nucleotides: TGTGCCAGCAGCTTGACACCGGGACAGGGTCAAGAGACCCAGTACTTC.

The chain recombines TRBV10-2 with TRBJ2-7; tentative D call: TRBD2 (6 bases). This CDR3 is 15 amino acids long. Trimming cost V 5 bases and J 5 bases, with 19 bases left between them. The germline gives CDR1 WSHSY, CDR2 SAAADI. For the CDR3, the DNA is TGCGCCAGCAGTCTACAAGGAGGGAGGACGAACGAGCAGTACTTC. This translates into CASSLQGGRTNEQYF.

CDR3 nucleotide sequence: TGCGCCAGCAGCCAAGAGGTTGGAAGAAGCAATCAGCCCCAGCATTTT. Translated, it gives CASSQEVGRSNQPQHF. The chain couples TRBV4-1 to TRBJ1-5, with no clear D. The V gene's germline CDR1 is MGHRA and CDR2 YSYEKL. CDR3 length: 16 residues. Deletions cut 0 bases from V and 1 base from J, with 10 bases between.

The chain has TRBV5-1 and TRBJ2-1; possible D gene TRBD2, 5 bases. The germline CDR1 and CDR2 sequences are SGHRS and YFSETQ. This CDR3 spans 14 amino acids. The ends were cut back, 4 bases at V and 2 bases at J, with 10 bases in the middle. The CDR3 reads CASSTTGTYNEQFF. The CDR3 nucleotides read TGCGCCAGCAGCACTACCGGGACCTACAATGAGCAGTTCTTC.

A note on this clone: The same CDR3 arises from other DNA sequences in this sample as well. This rearrangement joins TRBV19 to TRBJ2-7; possible D gene TRBD2, 6 bases. V dropped 5 bases and J dropped 4 bases, with 12 bases sitting between them. This CDR3 comprises 13 residues. Germline V gene lookup returns CDR1 LNHDA and CDR2 SQIVND (reference sequence). CDR3: CASSAGLFYEQYF. CDR3 DNA sequence: TGTGCCAGTAGTGCGGGACTCTTTTACGAGCAGTACTTC.

The chain uses TRBV30 and TRBJ1-1; D is ambiguous. Per germline, CDR1 GTSNPN and CDR2 SVGIG (reference sequence). This CDR3 region has 10 residues. V was cut by 2 bases and J by 6 bases, with 4 bases left in between. For the CDR3, the DNA is TGTGCCTGGAGTCGGCCTGAAGCTTTCTTT. Amino acid sequence: CAWSRPEAFF.

The chain combines TRBV27 with TRBJ2-3; 7 bases are a match to TRBD2. J gave up 1 base and V 4 bases, and 2 bases lay outside the gene matches. This CDR3 comprises 14 residues. CDR1 is MNHEY and CDR2 is SMNVEV in the germline V gene (reference sequence). DNA of the CDR3: TGTGCCAGCAGTTGGGCGGGAGGCACAGATACGCAGTATTTT. Translated: CASSWAGGTDTQYF.

The chain links TRBV6-5 to TRBJ2-7, with D perhaps TRBD1 (5 bases). The V and J ends lost 5 bases and 2 bases respectively, with 16 bases between them. Germline lookup yields CDR1 MNHEY and CDR2 SVGAGI. The CDR3 spans 15 residues. CDR3 amino acids: CASSLTGHPAYEQYF. The CDR3 DNA is TGTGCCAGCAGTCTCACAGGACACCCAGCCTACGAGCAGTACTTC.

This chain links TRBV4-1 with TRBJ2-5; 10 positions agree with TRBD2. CDR1 and CDR2 from the germline V gene are MGHRA and YSYEKL. With 6 bases clipped from V and 4 bases from J, the junction kept 14 bases outside the gene matches. The CDR3 is made up of 17 amino acids. CDR3 DNA: TGCGCCAGCAGGATTAACCAAGCGGGAGGGCCGGGAGAGACCCAGTACTTC. This gives the protein CASRINQAGGPGETQYF.

This chain uses TRBV18 with TRBJ1-4; the D is unclear. CDR1 is KGHSH, CDR2 LQKENI, per germline. The CDR3 length is 14 residues. Trimming took off 2 bases at V and 8 bases at J, with 12 bases between the two ends. This CDR3 reads CASSPIQPGEKLFF. The CDR3 DNA reads as TGTGCCAGCTCACCAATCCAGCCAGGAGAAAAACTGTTTTTT.

V gene TRBV12-3 or TRBV12-4 combines with J gene TRBJ1-5, with D tentatively TRBD1 (5 bases). This CDR3 has 12 residues. Trimming took off 6 bases at V and 5 bases at J, with 8 bases between the two ends. The CDR3 sequence is CASRSGHQPQHF. The CDR3 bases are TGTGCCAGCAGGTCAGGGCATCAGCCCCAGCATTTT.

V is TRBV5-1 and J is TRBJ1-6; 8 nucleotides agree with TRBD1. Germline lookup yields CDR1 SGHRS and CDR2 YFSETQ. This CDR3 has 14 amino acids. The ends lost 2 bases at V and 10 bases at J; junction bases unmatched: 5. The CDR3 DNA reads TGCGCCAGCAGCTTAGGGACAGGAGACTCACCCCTCCACTTT. Its translation: CASSLGTGDSPLHF.

This clone was detected once. The chain employs TRBV6-2 or TRBV6-3 and TRBJ2-7; 9 bases map to TRBD2. The germline V gene has CDR1 MNHEY and CDR2 SVGEGT. Trimming at V came to 2 bases and at J to 3 bases, leaving 8 bases not matched to a gene. The CDR3 length is 16 residues. For the CDR3, the DNA is TGTGCCAGCAGTTACGGACTAGCGTATCCGGGCTACGAGCAGTACTTC. The encoded protein is CASSYGLAYPGYEQYF.

V and J are TRBV4-2 and TRBJ2-1; TRBD2 matches at 10 bases. Germline V gene data show CDR1 as LGHNA and CDR2 as YNFKEQ. This CDR3 contains 16 residues. The ends lost 0 bases at V and 8 bases at J; junction bases unmatched: 7. In DNA form, the CDR3 reads TGTGCCAGCAGCCAAGATCGGCTAGCGGGAGTGGATGAGCAGTTCTTC. Translated: CASSQDRLAGVDEQFF.